The T cell receptor beta chain described here comes from a study of Ad26.COV2.S vaccination and SARS-CoV-2 variants. The V and J ends lost 0 bases and 4 bases respectively, with 10 bases between them. This CDR3 contains 15 residues. CDR1 KGHSH and CDR2 LQKENI come from the germline V gene. This table comes from immunoSEQ multiplex PCR, and its TCRdb copy is limited to in-frame clones, with some not included. The table lists around 340,000 clones, roughly 90% of them singletons. This clone was seen a single time. The antigen is not known. General study findings and limits: Participants in the vaccine arm had higher spike-specific TCR breadth; placebo recipients had lower.

Noted treatment: around 19 received Ad26.COV2.S at low or high dose, single or two shots; several received placebo; per-sample allocation not given. Specimen acquisition occurred on day 63 following the initial vaccine or placebo injection. Built on an Ad26 vector, the vaccine expressed Wuhan-strain SARS-CoV-2 spike. The source material was peripheral blood, sampled in a trial of Ad26.COV2.S vaccine versus placebo. The rearrangement links TRBV18 to TRBJ1-3, with TRBD1 as a possible D gene (6 bases). This TCR derives from a person between 18 and 65 years old who received the Ad26.COV2.S COVID-19 vaccine or a placebo. DNA of the CDR3: TGTGCCAGCTCACCACCATCAGGGGACGGAAACACCATATATTTT. Protein: CASSPPSGDGNTIYF.